This section outlines one T cell receptor (beta chain) sequence together with its context. Antigen unknown. TCRdb keeps only in-frame clones here, not all; method: immunoSEQ multiplex PCR. The sample has 60,000 or so clones; over 70% are singletons. Focal radiation with ipilimumab CTLA-4 blockade was given to patients with chemo-refractory metastatic non-small-cell lung cancer. Trimming removed 2 bases from V and 7 bases from J; junction bases left unmatched: 5. CDR3 length equals 14 residues. Germline assignment: CDR1 SGHTA and CDR2 FQGTGA. This specimen belongs to a study of radiotherapy plus CTLA-4 blockade in lung cancer. Turning to the study itself: Disease control reached approximately 29%, with objective responses in under 20%. Broader study findings: Increased serum interferon-beta after radiation also reportedly predicted response strongly.

The chain is built from TRBV7-3 and TRBJ2-7, with 10 bases lining up with TRBD1. The receptor's source is a human donor with non-small cell lung cancer who had a partial response to radiotherapy plus ipilimumab. The specimen comprised peripheral blood, sampled from a patient treated with radiotherapy plus ipilimumab. The DNA for the CDR3 is TGTGCCAGCAGCTTAGGCGGACAGGGGGGGGAGCAGTACTTC. Protein: CASSLGGQGGEQYF.